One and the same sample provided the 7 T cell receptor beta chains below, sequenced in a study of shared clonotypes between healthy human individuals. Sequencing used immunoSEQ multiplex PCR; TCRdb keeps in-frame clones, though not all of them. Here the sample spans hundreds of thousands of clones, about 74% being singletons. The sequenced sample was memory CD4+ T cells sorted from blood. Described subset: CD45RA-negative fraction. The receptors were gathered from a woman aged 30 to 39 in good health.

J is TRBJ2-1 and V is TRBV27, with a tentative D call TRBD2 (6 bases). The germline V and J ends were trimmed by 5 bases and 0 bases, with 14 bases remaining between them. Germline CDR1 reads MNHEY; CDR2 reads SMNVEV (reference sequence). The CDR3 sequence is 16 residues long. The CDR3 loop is CASSTGTLSSYNEQFF. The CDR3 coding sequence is TGTGCCAGCAGTACCGGGACTTTGAGCTCCTACAATGAGCAGTTCTTC.

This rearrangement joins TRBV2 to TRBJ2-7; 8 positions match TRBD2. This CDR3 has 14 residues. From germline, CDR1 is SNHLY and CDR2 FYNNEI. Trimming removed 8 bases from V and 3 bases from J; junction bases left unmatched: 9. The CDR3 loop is CASGMAGLGYEQYF. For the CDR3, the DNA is TGTGCCAGCGGCATGGCGGGACTAGGCTACGAGCAGTACTTC.

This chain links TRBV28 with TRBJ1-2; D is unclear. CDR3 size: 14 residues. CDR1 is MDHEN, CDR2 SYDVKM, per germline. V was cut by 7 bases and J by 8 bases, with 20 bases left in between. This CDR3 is CASNIPLARTGYTF. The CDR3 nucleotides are TGTGCCAGCAATATACCACTAGCCCGGACGGGCTACACCTTC.

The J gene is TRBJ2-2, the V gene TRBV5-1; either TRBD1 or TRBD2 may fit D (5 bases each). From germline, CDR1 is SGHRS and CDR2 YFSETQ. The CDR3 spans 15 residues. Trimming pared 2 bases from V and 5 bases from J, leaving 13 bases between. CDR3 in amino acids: CASSFGAGITGELFF. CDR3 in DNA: TGCGCCAGCAGCTTCGGGGCGGGTATAACCGGGGAGCTGTTTTTT.

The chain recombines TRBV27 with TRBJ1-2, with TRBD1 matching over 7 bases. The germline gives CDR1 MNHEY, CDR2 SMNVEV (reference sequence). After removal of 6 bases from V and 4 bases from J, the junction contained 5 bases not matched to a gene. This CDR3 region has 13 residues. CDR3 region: CASRDRDSYGYTF. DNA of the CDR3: TGTGCCAGCAGGGACCGGGACAGCTATGGCTACACCTTC.

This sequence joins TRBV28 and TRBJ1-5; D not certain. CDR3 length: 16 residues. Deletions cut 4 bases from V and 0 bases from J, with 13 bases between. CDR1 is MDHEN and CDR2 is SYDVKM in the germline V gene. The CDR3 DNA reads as TGTGCCAGCAGTTCCGGGCTGGGGTATAGCAATCAGCCCCAGCATTTT. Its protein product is CASSSGLGYSNQPQHF.

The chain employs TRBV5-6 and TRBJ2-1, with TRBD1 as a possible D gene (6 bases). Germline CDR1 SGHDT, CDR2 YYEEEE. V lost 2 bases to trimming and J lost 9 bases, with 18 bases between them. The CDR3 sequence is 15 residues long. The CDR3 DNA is TGTGCCAGCAGCTTCGGGCAGGGGAGATTTCTTGAGCAGTTCTTC. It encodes CASSFGQGRFLEQFF.